This TCR beta chain was documented in a study of cytomegalovirus exposure and HLA in healthy donors. General study points: The investigators catalogued 150 to 200 TCR beta chains as cytomegalovirus-associated. Owing to their indistinguishability, certain V segments, notably TRBV6-2 and TRBV6-3, were excluded. Most of the TCR beta V segments (in an earlier analysis) were productive either about 87% or about 30% of the time.

A note on this clone: Its cognate antigen is unknown.

The PCR was carried out with 60 Vbeta primers and 13 Jbeta primers. Clones were read by immunoSEQ multiplex PCR, and TCRdb kept only the in-frame ones, dropping some. The repertoire holds 110,000 or so clones, with 70% to 80% as singletons. The germline CDR1 and CDR2 sequences are MNHEY and SVGAGI. The CDR3 loop spans 13 amino acids. V dropped 6 bases and J dropped 5; count of bases not matched to a gene: 4. The chain joins TRBV6-5 to TRBJ1-1; 9 bases line up with TRBD1. The clonotype originates from a woman in her 30s in good health and CMV-seropositive. Sequences were obtained from PBMCs. The CDR3 bases are TGTGCCAGCAGCCGACAGGGGGGAACTGAAGCTTTCTTT. It encodes CASSRQGGTEAFF.